These 22 T cell receptor beta chains were all obtained from the same sample, sequenced in a study of shared clonotypes between healthy human individuals. This table comes from immunoSEQ multiplex PCR, and its TCRdb copy is limited to in-frame clones, with some not included. The sample lists about 1.4 million clones, 95% to 97% occurring once. The sample consisted of naive CD4+ T cells sorted from blood. Indicated subset: CD45RA+ positively selected. The receptor source for this set is a young man in good health.

The CDR3, as DNA: TGTGCCAGCAGCGTAGATATTGCGGAATCCTACGAGCAGTACTTC. Translated: CASSVDIAESYEQYF. The genes are TRBV9 and TRBJ2-7; D is undetermined. Germline lookup yields CDR1 SGDLS and CDR2 YYNGEE. V shed 0 bases and J shed 1 base, with 11 bases lying between them. The CDR3 runs 15 residues.

The chain joins TRBV7-9 to TRBJ2-3, with TRBD2 matching 10 bases. This CDR3 has 16 amino acids. CDR1 and CDR2 (germline): SEHNR, FQNEAQ (reference sequence). The junction had 5 bases not matched to a gene; V was cut back by 3 bases and J by 2 bases. The CDR3 bases are TGTGCCAGCAGCTTGGCTAGCGGGAGCCACACAGATACGCAGTATTTT. It translates to CASSLASGSHTDTQYF.

The rearrangement uses TRBV6-6 and TRBJ1-1; D is uncertain. V was trimmed by 0 bases and J by 5 bases, leaving 10 bases between them. CDR3 length: 14 amino acids. Germline CDR1 and CDR2: MNHNY and SVGAGI (reference sequence). The CDR3 DNA sequence: TGTGCCAGCAGTTACTCGATAGGCTATACTGAAGCTTTCTTT. Amino acid sequence: CASSYSIGYTEAFF.

The rearrangement uses TRBV6-1 and TRBJ1-5; D is perhaps TRBD1 (5 bases). Trimming shortened V by 6 bases and J by 11 bases, and 20 bases separated the two germline ends. The CDR3 loop spans 14 amino acids. CDR1 and CDR2 from the germline V gene are MNHNS and SASEGT. The CDR3 DNA reads TGTGCCAGCAGAGGACACGACGCAGCAAGGGCCCAGCATTTT. Protein: CASRGHDAARAQHF.

The J gene is TRBJ2-7, the V gene TRBV6-5, with 7 nucleotides matching TRBD2. Germline CDR1 reads MNHEY; CDR2 reads SVGAGI. CDR3 length equals 15 residues. The trim removed 1 base at V and 3 bases at J, leaving 6 bases unmatched. The CDR3 here is CASSYLGGSIYEQYF. The DNA for the CDR3 is TGTGCCAGCAGTTACTTAGGCGGGAGTATCTACGAGCAGTACTTC.

The chain joins TRBV27 to TRBJ2-3; 8 nucleotides align to TRBD2. Germline CDR1 reads MNHEY; CDR2 reads SMNVEV (reference sequence). The V and J ends lost 3 bases and 4 bases, in that order; junction bases with no gene match: 12. This CDR3 is built from 17 residues. CDR3 protein: CASSFPRGAGVPDTQYF. The DNA for the CDR3 is TGTGCCAGCAGTTTCCCTCGGGGAGCGGGAGTTCCAGATACGCAGTATTTT.

The V and J genes are TRBV2 and TRBJ1-5, with D hard to call. The CDR3 is made up of 13 amino acids. CDR1 is SNHLY, CDR2 FYNNEI, per germline. V lost 6 bases to trimming and J lost 0 bases, with 6 bases between them. DNA for the CDR3: TGTGCCAGCAGCATGACTAGCAATCAGCCCCAGCATTTT. Its translation: CASSMTSNQPQHF. The variable domain in full, completed from reference TRBV2 and TRBJ1-5, reads EPEVTQTPSHQVTQMGQEVILRCVPISNHLYFYWYRQILGQKVEFLVSFYNNEISEKSEIFDDQFSVERPDGSNFTLKIRSTKLEDSAMYFCASSMTSNQPQHFGDGTRLSIL.

CDR3 DNA sequence: TGTGCCAGCAGTTTCGGGACTAGGCCCTTGGAGCAGTACTTC. This gives the protein CASSFGTRPLEQYF. This rearrangement joins TRBV27 to TRBJ2-7; 8 bases agree with TRBD2. The CDR3 consists of 14 residues. The ends lost 3 bases at V and 7 bases at J; junction bases unmatched: 8. Germline V gene sequence: CDR1 MNHEY, CDR2 SMNVEV (reference sequence).

The J gene is TRBJ1-5, the V gene TRBV28; weak D call: TRBD1 (5 bases). With 3 bases removed from V and 7 bases from J, the gap between germline ends came to 22 bases. This CDR3 has 17 amino acids. Germline CDR1 reads MDHEN; CDR2 reads SYDVKM. The CDR3, as DNA: TGTGCCAGCAGTTTGGGCTGGGAGGGACGGAAAGGGCAGCCCCAGCATTTT. Amino acids: CASSLGWEGRKGQPQHF.

The chain employs TRBV15 and TRBJ2-3; 13 bases line up with TRBD2. V was pared by 2 bases and J by 4 bases, with 9 bases of the junction left unmatched. The CDR3 has 18 amino acids. Germline V gives CDR1 LNHNV, CDR2 YYDKDF (reference sequence). Written as DNA, the CDR3 is TGTGCCACCAGCAGACAGGGGACTAGCGGGGCCCGCGCAGATACGCAGTATTTT. Amino acids: CATSRQGTSGARADTQYF.

The chain links TRBV10-1 to TRBJ2-1; D is perhaps TRBD2 (6 bases). CDR1 WNHNN and CDR2 SYGVQD come from the germline V gene (reference sequence). V lost 3 bases and J lost 10, with 10 bases in between. The CDR3 runs 12 residues. This CDR3 is CASSDGRDEQFF. DNA for the CDR3: TGCGCCAGCAGTGATGGGCGGGACGAGCAGTTCTTC.

The chain employs TRBV7-3 and TRBJ1-4, with D perhaps TRBD1 (5 bases). Germline loops: CDR1 SGHTA, CDR2 FQGTGA. Trimming removed 0 bases from V and 5 bases from J, with 7 bases in between. The CDR3 totals 14 residues. The CDR3, as DNA: TGTGCCAGCAGCTTAACCCCAGGGAATGAAAAACTGTTTTTT. Amino acids: CASSLTPGNEKLFF.

The chain recombines TRBV28 with TRBJ1-4; D unresolved. The V gene lost 6 bases and the J gene lost 8 bases, with 13 bases spanning the gap. Germline CDR1 reads MDHEN; CDR2 reads SYDVKM. The CDR3 is made up of 13 amino acids. CDR3 sequence (DNA): TGTGCCAGCAGCCCCATTCAAGGGGAAAAACTGTTTTTT. This sequence encodes CASSPIQGEKLFF.

The chain couples TRBV5-6 to TRBJ1-5; D gene uncertain. The V end lost 3 bases, the J end lost 4 bases, and 20 bases lay between the germline ends. Germline CDR1 and CDR2: SGHDT and YYEEEE. The length of the CDR3 is 17 residues. CDR3 region: CASSSSVQSFRNQPQHF. Written as DNA, the CDR3 is TGTGCCAGCAGCTCGAGTGTCCAGTCCTTTCGGAATCAGCCCCAGCATTTT.

The rearrangement links TRBV4-3 to TRBJ2-2; no firm D call. This CDR3 has 15 amino acids. V was trimmed by 6 bases and J by 0 bases, leaving 11 bases between them. Germline lookup yields CDR1 LGHNA and CDR2 YSLEER. CDR3 region: CASSDQPANTGELFF. The CDR3 nucleotides read TGCGCCAGCAGTGACCAGCCCGCGAACACCGGGGAGCTGTTTTTT.

This rearrangement joins TRBV11-2 to TRBJ2-7; 10 bases align to TRBD2. Losses at the gene ends were 4 bases for V and 2 bases for J; bases not matched to a gene: 5. This CDR3 is 15 amino acids long. Germline V CDR1 and CDR2: SGHAT, FQNNGV. CDR3 sequence reads: CASSSLAGEAYEQYF. CDR3 coding DNA: TGTGCCAGCAGCTCTCTAGCGGGAGAGGCCTACGAGCAGTACTTC.

The chain carries TRBV5-1 and TRBJ2-7, with 10 positions matching TRBD2. The CDR3 spans 16 residues. V lost 2 bases to trimming and J lost 2 bases; unmatched junction nucleotides: 7. Germline values: CDR1 SGHRS, CDR2 YFSETQ. CDR3 amino acids: CASSLTSGTYTYEQYF. The CDR3 DNA reads TGCGCCAGCAGCTTAACTAGCGGGACTTATACCTACGAGCAGTACTTC.

The DNA for the CDR3 is TGTGCCAGCAGCCCGACAGGGCTCGCGAACACCGGGGAGCTGTTTTTT. Translation gives CASSPTGLANTGELFF. The chain recombines TRBV5-6 with TRBJ2-2; 7 nucleotides line up with TRBD1. The V and J ends lost 4 bases and 0 bases, in that order; junction bases with no gene match: 6. This CDR3 has 16 amino acids. From germline, CDR1 is SGHDT and CDR2 YYEEEE.

V is TRBV19 and J is TRBJ2-3; the D gene is possibly TRBD2 (6 bases). CDR3 size: 15 residues. Deletions cut 1 base from V and 4 bases from J, with 12 bases between. From germline, CDR1 is LNHDA and CDR2 SQIVND (reference sequence). Written as DNA, the CDR3 is TGTGCCAGTAGTATAGCGGGAGCGGTCGCAGATACGCAGTATTTT. Protein: CASSIAGAVADTQYF.

In the case of this clone: Other DNA sequences in this sample translate to the same CDR3. The chain joins TRBV15 to TRBJ2-3; the D call may be TRBD1 or TRBD2 (5 bases each). CDR1 is LNHNV and CDR2 is YYDKDF in the germline V gene (reference sequence). Trimming left V 1 base short and J 0 bases short, with 8 bases between. This CDR3 is built from 15 residues. The chain's CDR3 is CATSRGGSSTDTQYF. The CDR3 coding sequence is TGTGCCACCAGCAGAGGGGGGAGCAGCACAGATACGCAGTATTTT.

This clone was seen only once. V is TRBV7-9 and J is TRBJ2-5; D is unclear. Per germline, CDR1 SEHNR and CDR2 FQNEAQ (reference sequence). The CDR3 loop spans 15 amino acids. V lost 5 bases and J 1 base, leaving 14 bases between the germline ends. In DNA form, the CDR3 reads TGTGCCAGCAGCCATCGTAAGGAACTCCAAGAGACCCAGTACTTC. Translated, it gives CASSHRKELQETQYF.

The V call is TRBV5-1, the J call TRBJ1-1; TRBD1 matches 10 bases. V dropped 1 base and J dropped 3; count of bases not matched to a gene: 6. CDR3 length equals 16 residues. Germline loops: CDR1 SGHRS, CDR2 YFSETQ. The CDR3 here is CASSLRDRGSDTEAFF. The CDR3, as DNA: TGCGCCAGCAGCTTGAGGGACAGGGGTTCTGACACTGAAGCTTTCTTT. The full variable domain, in which reference TRBV5-1 and TRBJ1-1 provide the parts outside the CDR3, is KAGVTQTPRYLIKTRGQQVTLSCSPISGHRSVSWYQQTPGQGLQFLFEYFSETQRNKGNFPGRFSGRQFSNSRSEMNVSTLELGDSALYLCASSLRDRGSDTEAFFGQGTRLTVV.